A single T cell receptor beta chain is shown here with its context. The antigen is undetermined. This entry is derived from a study of T cell responses to AZD1222 COVID-19 vaccine. Overall study results and limits: Spike-wide coverage was observed for vaccine-associated CD4 TCRs, with dominant responses at 160-218 and 743-854.

Generated by immunoSEQ multiplex PCR, the TCRdb table keeps only in-frame clones and is missing some. The sample lists under 200,000 clones, roughly 91% seen once, with about 25% in the top ten. Trimming took off 7 bases at V and 7 bases at J, with 8 bases between the two ends. Germline loops: CDR1 MNHEY, CDR2 SMNVEV (reference sequence). The CDR3 sequence is 12 residues long. The chain recombines TRBV27 with TRBJ1-6; D remains unclear. This TCR came from an adult who received the AZD1222 COVID-19 vaccine. The sequencing used peripheral blood, collected 28 days after the second AZD1222 dose. Here the CDR3 reads CASTGTNSPLHF. CDR3 in DNA: TGTGCCAGCACCGGCACAAATTCACCCCTCCACTTT.